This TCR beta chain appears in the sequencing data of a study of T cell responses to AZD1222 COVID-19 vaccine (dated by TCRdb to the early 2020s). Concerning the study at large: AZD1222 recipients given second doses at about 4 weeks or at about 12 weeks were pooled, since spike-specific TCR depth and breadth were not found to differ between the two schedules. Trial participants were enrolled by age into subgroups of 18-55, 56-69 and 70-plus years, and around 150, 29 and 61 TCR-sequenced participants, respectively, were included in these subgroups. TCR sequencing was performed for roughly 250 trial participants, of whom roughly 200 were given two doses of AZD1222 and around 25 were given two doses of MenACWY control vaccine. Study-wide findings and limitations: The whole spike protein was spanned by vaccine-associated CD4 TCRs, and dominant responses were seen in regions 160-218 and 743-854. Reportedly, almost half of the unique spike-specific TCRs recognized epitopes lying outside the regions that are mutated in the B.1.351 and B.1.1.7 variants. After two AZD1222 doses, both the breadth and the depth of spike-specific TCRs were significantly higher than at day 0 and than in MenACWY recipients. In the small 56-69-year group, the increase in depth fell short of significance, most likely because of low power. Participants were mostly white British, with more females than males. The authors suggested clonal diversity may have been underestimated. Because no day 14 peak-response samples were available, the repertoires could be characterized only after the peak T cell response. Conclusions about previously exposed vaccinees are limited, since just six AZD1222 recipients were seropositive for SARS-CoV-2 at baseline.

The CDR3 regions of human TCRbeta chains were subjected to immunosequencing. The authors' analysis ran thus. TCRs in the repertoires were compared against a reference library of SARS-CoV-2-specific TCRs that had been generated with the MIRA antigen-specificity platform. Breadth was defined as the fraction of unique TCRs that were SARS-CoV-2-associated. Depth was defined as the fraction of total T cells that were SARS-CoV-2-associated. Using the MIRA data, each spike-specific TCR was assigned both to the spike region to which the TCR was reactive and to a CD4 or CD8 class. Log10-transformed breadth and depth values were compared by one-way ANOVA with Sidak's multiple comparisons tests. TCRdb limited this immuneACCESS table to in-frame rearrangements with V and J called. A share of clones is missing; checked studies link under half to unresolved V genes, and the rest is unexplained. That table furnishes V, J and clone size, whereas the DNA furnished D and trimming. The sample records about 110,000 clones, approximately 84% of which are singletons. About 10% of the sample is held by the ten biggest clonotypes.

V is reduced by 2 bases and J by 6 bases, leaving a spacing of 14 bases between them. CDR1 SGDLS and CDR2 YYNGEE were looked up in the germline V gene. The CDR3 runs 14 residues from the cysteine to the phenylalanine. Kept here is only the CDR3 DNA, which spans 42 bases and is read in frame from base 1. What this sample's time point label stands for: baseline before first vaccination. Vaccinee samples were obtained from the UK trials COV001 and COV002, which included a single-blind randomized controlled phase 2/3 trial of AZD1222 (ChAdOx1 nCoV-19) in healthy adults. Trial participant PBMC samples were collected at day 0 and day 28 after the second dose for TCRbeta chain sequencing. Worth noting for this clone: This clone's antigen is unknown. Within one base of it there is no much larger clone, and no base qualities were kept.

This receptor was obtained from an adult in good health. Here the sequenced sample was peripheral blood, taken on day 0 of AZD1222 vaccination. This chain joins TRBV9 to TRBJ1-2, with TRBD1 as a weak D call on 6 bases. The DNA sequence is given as TGTGCCAGCAGCGTGTCCGGGACAATAAATGGCTACACCTTC. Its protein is CASSVSGTINGYTF.